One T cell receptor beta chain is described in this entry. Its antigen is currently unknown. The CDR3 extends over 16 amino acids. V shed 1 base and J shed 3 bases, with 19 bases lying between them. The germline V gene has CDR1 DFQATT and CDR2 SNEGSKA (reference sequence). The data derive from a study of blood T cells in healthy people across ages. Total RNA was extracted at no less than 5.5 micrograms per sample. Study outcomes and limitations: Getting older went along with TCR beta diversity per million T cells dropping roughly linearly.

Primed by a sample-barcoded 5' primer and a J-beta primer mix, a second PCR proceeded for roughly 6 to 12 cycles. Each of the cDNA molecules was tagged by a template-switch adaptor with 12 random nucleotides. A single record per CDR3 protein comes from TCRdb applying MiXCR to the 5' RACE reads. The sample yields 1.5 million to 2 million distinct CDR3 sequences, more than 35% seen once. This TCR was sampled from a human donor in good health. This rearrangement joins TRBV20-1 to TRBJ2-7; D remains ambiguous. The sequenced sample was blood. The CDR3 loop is CSARGGRPPFNYEQYF. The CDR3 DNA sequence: TGCAGTGCTAGAGGCGGACGGCCCCCATTCAACTACGAGCAGTACTTC.